This is a list of T cell receptor beta chains from one sample in a study of T cell responses to AZD1222 COVID-19 vaccine. TCRdb's copy holds only in-frame clones and misses some; the assay was immunoSEQ multiplex PCR. The table shows about 120,000 clones, with around 89% occurring only once. The specimen was peripheral blood, collected on day 0 of MenACWY control vaccination. These receptors were taken from an adult in good health. Each CDR3 is given with its conserved first and last residue. A D gene is named only where the DNA matches it firmly. Size tells how often a clone was seen (once, few, many) or the class of an expanded clone, and some rows leave it out.

V gene	clone size	CDR3 length	J gene	D gene	CDR3 protein	CDR3 DNA
TRBV20-1	NA	12	TRBJ2-2	NA	CSASPRTGELFF	TGCAGTGCTAGTCCCCGAACCGGGGAGCTGTTTTTT
TRBV19	NA	15	TRBJ2-1	NA	CASSIVVGLYNEQFF	TGTGCCAGTAGTATTGTGGTAGGACTTTACAATGAGCAGTTCTTC
TRBV10-1	NA	15	TRBJ2-3	TRBD2	CASSTGAGASDTQYF	TGCGCCAGCAGCACCGGAGCGGGAGCTTCGGATACGCAGTATTTT
TRBV19	few	13	TRBJ1-1	TRBD1	CASSIPGGTEAFF	TGTGCCAGTAGTATTCCAGGGGGCACTGAAGCTTTCTTT
TRBV20-1	NA	15	TRBJ1-2	NA	CSASGRQQGNYGYTF	TGCAGTGCTAGTGGGCGGCAGCAGGGCAACTATGGCTACACCTTC
TRBV7-9	NA	15	TRBJ2-1	TRBD1	CASCARDRDYNEQFF	TGTGCCAGCTGCGCAAGGGACAGGGACTACAATGAGCAGTTCTTC
TRBV19	once	15	TRBJ1-6	NA	CASTGTGYNNSPLHF	TGTGCCAGTACCGGTACAGGGTATAATAATTCACCCCTCCACTTT
TRBV25-1	NA	16	TRBJ2-1	TRBD2	CASSEYTSGTSAEQFF	TGTGCCAGCAGTGAATATACTAGCGGGACCAGCGCCGAGCAGTTCTTC
TRBV2	NA	14	TRBJ2-1	NA	CASSGLVISYEQFF	TGTGCCAGCAGTGGGCTAGTAATCTCCTATGAGCAGTTCTTC
TRBV24-1	NA	12	TRBJ1-5	NA	CATSDRNQPQHF	TGTGCCACCAGTGATCGAAATCAGCCCCAGCATTTT
TRBV6-5	few	13	TRBJ2-1	NA	CASSPRTVNEQFF	TGTGCCAGCAGTCCCCGGACAGTCAATGAGCAGTTCTTC
TRBV9	NA	18	TRBJ2-3	NA	CASSVNGLARHSTDTQYF	TGTGCCAGCAGCGTAAATGGGCTAGCGCGACACTCCACAGATACGCAGTATTTT
TRBV7-7	NA	15	TRBJ2-1	TRBD2	CASSLASGRAGEQFF	TGTGCCAGCAGCTTAGCATCTGGGAGGGCGGGTGAGCAGTTCTTC
TRBV11-3	NA	19	TRBJ2-3	NA	CASSLTYQNRATSTDTQYF	TGTGCCAGCAGCCTTACCTACCAGAACAGGGCCACCAGCACAGATACGCAGTATTTT
TRBV5-1	once	13	TRBJ2-7	TRBD2	CASRLAGYYEQYF	TGCGCCAGCAGACTAGCGGGTTACTACGAGCAGTACTTC
TRBV12-3/TRBV12-4	NA	12	TRBJ1-1	NA	CASSFVNTEAFF	TGTGCCAGCAGTTTTGTAAACACTGAAGCTTTCTTT
TRBV11-1	NA	16	TRBJ2-3	NA	CASSLEGGNPPDTQYF	TGTGCCAGCAGCTTAGAAGGGGGGAACCCACCAGATACGCAGTATTTT
TRBV7-9	NA	14	TRBJ2-1	NA	CASRQTQYSDEQFF	TGTGCCAGCAGACAAACTCAGTATAGCGATGAGCAGTTCTTC